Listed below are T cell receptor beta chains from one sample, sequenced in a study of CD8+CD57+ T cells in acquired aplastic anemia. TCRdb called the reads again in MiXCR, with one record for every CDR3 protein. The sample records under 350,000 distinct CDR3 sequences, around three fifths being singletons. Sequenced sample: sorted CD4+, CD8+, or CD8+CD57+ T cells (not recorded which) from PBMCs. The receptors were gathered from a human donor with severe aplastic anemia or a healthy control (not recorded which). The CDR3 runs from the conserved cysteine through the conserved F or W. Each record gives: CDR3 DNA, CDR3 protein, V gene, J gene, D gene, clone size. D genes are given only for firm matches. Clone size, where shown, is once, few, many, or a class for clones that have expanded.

TGTGCCAGCAGCACCCGGGGGGGAGGGAATGAGCAGTTCTTC,CASSTRGGGNEQFF,TRBV9,TRBJ2-1,TRBD2,-
TGTGCCAGCAGTGAATTCACGGGGGATTCACCCCTCCACTTT,CASSEFTGDSPLHF,TRBV2,TRBJ1-6,-,many
TGTGCCAGCAGCGCCTCCGGGACTAGCGGTCTCTACGAGCAGTACTTC,CASSASGTSGLYEQYF,TRBV6-1,TRBJ2-7,TRBD2,many
TGTGCCTGGAGTGTACCGGGGGCTAACTATGGCTACACCTTC,CAWSVPGANYGYTF,TRBV30,TRBJ1-2,-,many
TGTGCCAGTAGTACGGTATCGGGACTCACGAACACTGAAGCTTTCTTT,CASSTVSGLTNTEAFF,TRBV19,TRBJ1-1,-,once
TGTGCCAGCAGCTTCTCAGCGGGGGAAGGAGAGACCCAGTACTTC,CASSFSAGEGETQYF,TRBV7-2,TRBJ2-5,TRBD2,-
TGTGCCAGCAGCTTACAGGCGGGGGGATCAGATACGCAGTATTTT,CASSLQAGGSDTQYF,TRBV7-2,TRBJ2-3,TRBD2,-
TGTGCCAGCAGCTTAGAGCGGGGGAGGAACGAGCAGTACTTC,CASSLERGRNEQYF,TRBV7-2,TRBJ2-7,TRBD2,-
TGTGCCAGCAGCCCATACAGGGTAGGCTCCTACAATGAGCAGTTCTTC,CASSPYRVGSYNEQFF,TRBV7-9,TRBJ2-1,-,-
TGTGCCAGCAGTGAACCAGATGGAGTGAGGCTTGGCGCTGAAGCTTTCTTT,CASSEPDGVRLGAEAFF,TRBV2,TRBJ1-1,-,-
TGTGCCAGCAGTGCCGGGACAGTGAAAAATTCACCCCTCCACTTT,CASSAGTVKNSPLHF,TRBV6-4,TRBJ1-6,TRBD1,-
TGCAGCGGGACCGATAGCAATCAGCCCCAGCATTTT,CSGTDSNQPQHF,TRBV20-1,TRBJ1-5,-,few
TGTGCCAGCAGCTTGCACGGGACAGGGGTAACTGAAGCTTTCTTT,CASSLHGTGVTEAFF,TRBV11-3,TRBJ1-1,TRBD1,many
TGTGCCAGCATGATTGAGGGTTCGTCCTACAATGAGCAGTTCTTC,CASMIEGSSYNEQFF,TRBV6-5,TRBJ2-1,-,-
TGTGCCAGCAGCTTCTACACGTCGCTAGAAGAGACCCAGTACTTC,CASSFYTSLEETQYF,TRBV7-2,TRBJ2-5,-,-
TGCAGTGCCAGCAGCTCGGGGGCAGGGACCTACGAGCAGTACTTC,CSASSSGAGTYEQYF,TRBV20-1,TRBJ2-7,-,-
TGTGCCGTCCAAGCACCGACTGACTATGGCTACACCTTC,CAVQAPTDYGYTF,TRBV10-3,TRBJ1-2,-,-
TGCAGCGTTGTGATCGAGGGCTATGGCTACACCTTC,CSVVIEGYGYTF,TRBV29-1,TRBJ1-2,-,-
TGCGCCAGCAGCTCCCAACAGGGTCAAGAGACCCAGTACTTC,CASSSQQGQETQYF,TRBV5-1,TRBJ2-5,-,-
TGTGCCAGCAGCCCGACAGTTTGGGGCACTGAAGCTTTCTTT,CASSPTVWGTEAFF,TRBV2,TRBJ1-1,-,-
TGTGCCAGCAGCTCGGGACAGGGTTCTCGGGTTACGCAGTATTTT,CASSSGQGSRVTQYF,TRBV7-3,TRBJ2-3,TRBD1,many
TGTGCCAGTAGTGGGGACGCCGGGGAGCTGTTTTTT,CASSGDAGELFF,TRBV10-3,TRBJ2-2,-,-
TGTGCCATCAGTGAGTCCGGCAGAGGCTCTGGGGCCAACGTCCTGACTTTC,CAISESGRGSGANVLTF,TRBV10-3,TRBJ2-6,-,-
TGCAGTGCCATCGGGACTAGCGGGAGGGCCGAGCAAACCGATACGTACCAAGAGACCCAGTACTTC,CSAIGTSGRAEQTDTYQETQYF,TRBV20-1,TRBJ2-5,TRBD2,-
TGTGCCACCAGCAGGGATAAGGAGGCGGATACGCAGTATTTT,CATSRDKEADTQYF,TRBV15,TRBJ2-3,-,-
TGTGCCAGCAGCTTGCACGGGACTAGCGCTTACTACGAGCAGTACTTC,CASSLHGTSAYYEQYF,TRBV7-3,TRBJ2-7,TRBD2,-
TGTGCCAGCAGTTACGGACGGGGGTTCTCCTACAATGAGCAGTTCTTC,CASSYGRGFSYNEQFF,TRBV12-3/TRBV12-4,TRBJ2-1,-,many
TGTGCCATCAGGGGAACTACAGGCGTAGAGACCCAGTACTTC,CAIRGTTGVETQYF,TRBV10-3,TRBJ2-5,-,many
TGTGCCAGCAGCTTATCCCTGGAGGGCTACACCTTC,CASSLSLEGYTF,TRBV11-2,TRBJ1-2,-,many
TGTGCCATCAGTGGGACGGCAGGCTACGAGCAGTACTTC,CAISGTAGYEQYF,TRBV10-3,TRBJ2-7,-,-
TGTGCCAGCAGCCTTGCCGGGGGGGGGGAAGCTTTCTTT,CASSLAGGGEAFF,TRBV7-3,TRBJ1-1,-,-
TGTGCCACCAGGCCTACAGGGGGCACCGGGGAGCTGTTTTTT,CATRPTGGTGELFF,TRBV24-1,TRBJ2-2,TRBD1,-
TGTGCCACCAGCCACACTAGCGGAGGCACAGATACGCAGTATTTT,CATSHTSGGTDTQYF,TRBV24-1,TRBJ2-3,TRBD2,many
TGCAGTGCTCTCGCTGTTCTGTCGGGGGGCAAGACAGATACGCAGTATTTT,CSALAVLSGGKTDTQYF,TRBV20-1,TRBJ2-3,-,-
TGTGCCATCAGTGCCCCCGGGACTAGCGGGTACAATGAGCAGTTCTTC,CAISAPGTSGYNEQFF,TRBV10-3,TRBJ2-1,TRBD2,-
TGTGCCAGCAGCTTGTGGGCTGATCCCTACGAGCAGTACTTC,CASSLWADPYEQYF,TRBV11-3,TRBJ2-7,-,many
TGCAGTGTTACCGGGGTTGGCACAGATACGCAGTATTTT,CSVTGVGTDTQYF,TRBV20-1,TRBJ2-3,-,once
TGTGCCAGCAGTGAAGCGCGCGGCCCCTTCGAGCAGTACTTC,CASSEARGPFEQYF,TRBV2,TRBJ2-7,-,-
TGTGCCAGCAGCGGTTACTCGAGCGGGGGGGGCAATCAGCCCCAGCATTTT,CASSGYSSGGGNQPQHF,TRBV12-3/TRBV12-4,TRBJ1-5,-,-
TGTGCCAGCAGCTTAAGTACAGGGCCCTATGGCTACACCTTC,CASSLSTGPYGYTF,TRBV7-2,TRBJ1-2,-,few
TGTGCCAGCAGTTCGACTAGCGGGAGGGCTGGCGAACTCGAGGCCAACGTCCTGACTTTC,CASSSTSGRAGELEANVLTF,TRBV12-3/TRBV12-4,TRBJ2-6,TRBD2,-
TGCAGCGTTGAAGGTCAGGGGGCAGGGGAGCAGTACTTC,CSVEGQGAGEQYF,TRBV29-1,TRBJ2-7,TRBD1,many
TGTGCCAGCAGCGCGAACAAGCTGGGTTCCGGAAACACCATATATTTT,CASSANKLGSGNTIYF,TRBV9,TRBJ1-3,-,many
TGTGCCACCAGTGTGAGGGGCAGGGCGAGCTACAATGAGCAGTTCTTC,CATSVRGRASYNEQFF,TRBV24-1,TRBJ2-1,-,-
TGCAGCGTCACTCTTAGGGCGATGAACACTGAAGCTTTCTTT,CSVTLRAMNTEAFF,TRBV29-1,TRBJ1-1,-,many
TGCGCCAGCAGCCATGACAGGGTTAAGGATGAAAAACTGTTTTTT,CASSHDRVKDEKLFF,TRBV4-3,TRBJ1-4,TRBD1,many
TGTGCCAGCAGCGGACCTTACGAGCAGGGAGCTAACTATGGCTACACCTTC,CASSGPYEQGANYGYTF,TRBV27,TRBJ1-2,-,once